The clone carrying this T cell receptor beta chain was counted many times. The antigen is not known. This record comes from a study of neurological immune-mediated disorders. Overall study findings and caveats: Multiple sclerosis was found to have the least TCR clonal expansion, below healthy controls, and HTLV-1-associated myelopathy the most. One related-CDR3 cluster, found by phylogenetic grouping, held repertoires of 18 of 34 multiple sclerosis patients and is a possible signature. The expanded clones of different subjects shared no CDR3 amino acid sequences (suggesting private repertoires in all groups).

V was clipped by 2 bases and J by 9 bases, with 13 bases between them. Germline V gives CDR1 DFQATT, CDR2 SNEGSKA (reference sequence). The length of the CDR3 is 13 residues. Synthesis of cDNA was carried out by template-switch 5'RACE. The reaction used 10-nucleotide random UMIs. MiXCR was run by TCRdb on the 5' RACE reads, yielding one entry per CDR3 protein. The sample lists just over 95,000 distinct CDR3 sequences, 3.5% to 4% seen once, with around 5.5% in the top ten. The TCR originated in a young woman with multiple sclerosis. Sequencing was carried out using PBMCs. This chain joins TRBV20-1 and TRBJ2-2; D is unclear. The CDR3: CSARRRSSRELFF. The CDR3 DNA sequence: TGCAGTGCTAGAAGACGAAGTTCCCGGGAGCTGTTTTTT.